The clone carrying this T cell receptor beta chain was seen ten or more times. These data are taken from a study of T-cell reconstitution after alpha-beta-depleted transplantation in children. Using unique molecular identifiers, the investigators prepared the TCRbeta library. A single record per CDR3 protein comes from TCRdb applying MiXCR to the PCR reads. The table shows about 690,000 distinct CDR3 sequences, with roughly 15% occurring only once. The sequencing here drew on PBMCs from the stem cell graft donor, taken from the stem cell graft. The source of this sequence is a human donor who donated a stem cell graft to a child with acute myeloid leukemia.

For the CDR3, the DNA is TGCAGTGCTACCGGGACAGCTTATAGCAATCAGCCCCAGCATTTT. Its protein is CSATGTAYSNQPQHF. The rearrangement uses TRBV20-1 and TRBJ1-5; 7 nucleotides line up with TRBD1. V dropped 4 bases and J dropped 0; count of bases not matched to a gene: 6. Germline loops: CDR1 DFQATT, CDR2 SNEGSKA (reference sequence). The CDR3 consists of 15 residues.